The sample holds one count of the clone carrying this T cell receptor (beta chain). This sample is drawn from a study of blood T cell repertoires in COVID-19. Clones were sequenced by immunoSEQ multiplex PCR, and TCRdb holds only the in-frame ones, with some missing. The sample consists of hundreds of thousands of clones, roughly 90% of them appearing once. The CDR3 loop spans 13 amino acids. In germline, CDR1 is LNHDA, CDR2 SQIVND (reference sequence). V was trimmed by 7 bases and J by 6 bases, leaving 13 bases between them. Source material: PBMCs or T cells enriched from blood (not recorded which). The clonotype comes from a woman aged 30 to 39 who had recovered from COVID-19. The chain uses TRBV19 and TRBJ2-1; possible D gene TRBD2, 6 bases. This chain's CDR3 is CASTLGTVNEQFF. In nucleotides, the CDR3 is TGTGCCAGTACCTTAGGGACTGTCAATGAGCAGTTCTTC.